This record covers a single T cell receptor beta chain. The table came from immunoSEQ multiplex PCR; TCRdb's copy has only in-frame clones and leaves some out. The data show some 150,000 clones, roughly four fifths seen once. The data derive from a study of blood T cell repertoires in COVID-19. The CDR3 sequence is 15 residues long. V gave up 6 bases and J gave up 4 bases; unmatched junction bases: 7. CDR1 is MNHEY, CDR2 SVGAGI, per germline. The chain recombines TRBV6-5 with TRBJ1-5; 9 bases agree with TRBD1. This clonotype was obtained from a human donor in a cohort sampled during active COVID-19. Sequencing was performed on peripheral blood. CDR3 sequence reads: CASRTSGTGNQPQHF. CDR3 nucleotides: TGTGCCAGCAGGACGTCCGGGACAGGGAATCAGCCCCAGCATTTT.